The T cell receptor (beta chain) under discussion was sequenced for a study of blood T cell repertoires in COVID-19. Study-level information: Samples came from the United States, Italy and Spain, spanning acute and convalescent COVID-19. T cells, B-cell-depleted T cells, or PBMCs supplied cDNA or gDNA.

The V gene end was trimmed by 1 base and the J gene end by 5 bases; junction bases not matched to a gene: 7. CDR3 size: 15 residues. Germline assignment: CDR1 LGHDT and CDR2 YNNKEL (reference sequence). Libraries were prepared by immunoSEQ multiplex PCR; TCRdb keeps only in-frame clonotypes and omits some of them. The table has roughly 120,000 clones, about two thirds seen once. This clonotype was obtained from a human donor with acute or convalescent COVID-19. The donor label of this sample is uncertain. V gene TRBV3-1 (or the pseudogene TRBV3-2) combines with J gene TRBJ1-2, with TRBD1 matching over 7 bases. Sequenced input: peripheral blood. CDR3 residues: CASSQGLGGWYGYTF. The CDR3 nucleotides read TGTGCCAGCAGCCAAGGGTTAGGGGGCTGGTATGGCTACACCTTC.